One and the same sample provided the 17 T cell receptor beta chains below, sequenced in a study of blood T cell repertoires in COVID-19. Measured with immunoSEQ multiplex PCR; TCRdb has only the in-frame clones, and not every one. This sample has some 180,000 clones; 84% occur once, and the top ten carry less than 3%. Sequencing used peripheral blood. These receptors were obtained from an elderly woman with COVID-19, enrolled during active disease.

CDR3 DNA sequence: TGCAGCGTCGACGGGTGGACTAACTATGGCTACACCTTC. It yields the protein CSVDGWTNYGYTF. The chain links TRBV29-1 to TRBJ1-2; the D is unclear. The CDR3 contains 13 residues. CDR1 SQVTM and CDR2 ANQGSEA come from the germline V gene. V was shortened by 6 bases and J by 0 bases, with 11 bases between the two germline ends. Full variable domain (rest looked up from reference TRBV29-1 and TRBJ1-2): SAVISQKPSRDICQRGTSLTIQCQVDSQVTMMFWYRQQPGQSLTLIATANQGSEATYESGFVIDKFPISRPNLTFSTLTVSNMSPEDSSIYLCSVDGWTNYGYTFGSGTRLTVV.

CDR3 in amino acids: CASSPLAGYTGELFF. The DNA for the CDR3 is TGCGCCAGCAGCCCTCTCGCCGGGTACACCGGGGAGCTGTTTTTT. This sequence joins TRBV4-3 and TRBJ2-2; the D is unclear. CDR3 length: 15 amino acids. CDR1 and CDR2 (germline): LGHNA, YSLEER. The V gene lost 4 bases and the J gene lost 3 bases, with 12 bases spanning the gap.

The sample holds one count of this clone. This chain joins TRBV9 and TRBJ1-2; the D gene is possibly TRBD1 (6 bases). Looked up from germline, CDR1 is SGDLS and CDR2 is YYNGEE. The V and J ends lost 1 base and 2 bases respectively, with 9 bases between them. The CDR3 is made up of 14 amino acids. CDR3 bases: TGTGCCAGCAGCGTACAAAGGGGGAACTATGGCTACACCTTC. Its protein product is CASSVQRGNYGYTF.

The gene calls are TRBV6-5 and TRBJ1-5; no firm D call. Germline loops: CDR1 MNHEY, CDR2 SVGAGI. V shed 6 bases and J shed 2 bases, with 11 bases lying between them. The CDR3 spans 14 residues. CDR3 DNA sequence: TGTGCCAGCAGCTACGCGGGCCGCAATCAGCCCCAGCATTTT. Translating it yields CASSYAGRNQPQHF.

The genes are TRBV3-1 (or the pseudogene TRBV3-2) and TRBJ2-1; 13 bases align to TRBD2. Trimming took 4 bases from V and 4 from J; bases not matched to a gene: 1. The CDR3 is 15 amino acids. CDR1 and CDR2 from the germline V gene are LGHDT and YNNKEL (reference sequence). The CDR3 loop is CASSRGLAGYNEQFF. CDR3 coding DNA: TGTGCCAGCAGCCGGGGACTAGCGGGATACAATGAGCAGTTCTTC.

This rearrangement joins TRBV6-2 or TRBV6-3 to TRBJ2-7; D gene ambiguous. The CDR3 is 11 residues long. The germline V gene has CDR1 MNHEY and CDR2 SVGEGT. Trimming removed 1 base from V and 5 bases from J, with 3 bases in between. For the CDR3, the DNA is TGTGCCAGCAGTTACTTCGACGAGCAGTACTTC. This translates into CASSYFDEQYF.

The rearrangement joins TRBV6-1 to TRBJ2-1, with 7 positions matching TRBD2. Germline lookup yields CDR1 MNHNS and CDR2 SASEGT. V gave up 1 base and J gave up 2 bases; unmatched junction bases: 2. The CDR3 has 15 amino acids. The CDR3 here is CASSEGLAAYNEQFF. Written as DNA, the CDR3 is TGTGCCAGCAGTGAAGGGCTAGCGGCCTACAATGAGCAGTTCTTC.

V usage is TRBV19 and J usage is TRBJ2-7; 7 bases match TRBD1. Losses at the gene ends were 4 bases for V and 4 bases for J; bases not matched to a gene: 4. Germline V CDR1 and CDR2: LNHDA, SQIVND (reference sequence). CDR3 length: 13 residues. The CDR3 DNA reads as TGTGCCAGTAGTACCGGGACAGTATACGAGCAGTACTTC. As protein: CASSTGTVYEQYF.

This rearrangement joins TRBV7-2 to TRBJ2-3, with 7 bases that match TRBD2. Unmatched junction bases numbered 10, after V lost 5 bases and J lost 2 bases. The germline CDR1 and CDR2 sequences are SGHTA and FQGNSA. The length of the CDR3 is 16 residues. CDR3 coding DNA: TGTGCCAGCAGCCCGCACCGGGACTACATCACAGATACGCAGTATTTT. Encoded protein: CASSPHRDYITDTQYF. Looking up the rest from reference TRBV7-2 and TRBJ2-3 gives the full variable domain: GAGVSQSPSNKVTEKGKDVELRCDPISGHTALYWYRQSLGQGLEFLIYFQGNSAPDKSGLPSDRFSAERTGGSVSTLTIQRTQQEDSAVYLCASSPHRDYITDTQYFGPGTRLTVL.

CDR3 nucleotides: TGCGCCAGCAGCTCGAACGGGGGTATTGAGCAGTACTTC. Its translation: CASSSNGGIEQYF. The V gene is TRBV5-1, the J gene TRBJ2-7; tentatively, D is TRBD2 (6 bases). Between the trimmed V and J ends, which lost 3 bases and 7 bases, there was a span of 14 bases. CDR1 SGHRS and CDR2 YFSETQ come from the germline V gene. This CDR3 region has 13 residues.

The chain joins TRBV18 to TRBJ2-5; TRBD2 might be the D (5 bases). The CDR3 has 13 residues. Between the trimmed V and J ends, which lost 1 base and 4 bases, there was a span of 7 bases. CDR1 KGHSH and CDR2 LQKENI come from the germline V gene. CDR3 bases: TGTGCCAGCTCACCACGGGCGGGAGAGACCCAGTACTTC. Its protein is CASSPRAGETQYF.

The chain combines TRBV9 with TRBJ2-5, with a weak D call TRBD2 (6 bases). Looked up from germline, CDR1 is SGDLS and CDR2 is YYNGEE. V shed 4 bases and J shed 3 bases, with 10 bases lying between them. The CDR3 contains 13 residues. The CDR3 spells CASSSGLKETQYF. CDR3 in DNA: TGTGCCAGCAGCTCGGGACTTAAAGAGACCCAGTACTTC.

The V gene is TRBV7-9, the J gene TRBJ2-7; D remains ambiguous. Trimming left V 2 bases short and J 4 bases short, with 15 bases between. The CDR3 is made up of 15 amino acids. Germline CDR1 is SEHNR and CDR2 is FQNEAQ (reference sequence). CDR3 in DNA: TGTGCCAGCAGCTTATTTGGAGACCCTAATTACGAGCAGTACTTC. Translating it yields CASSLFGDPNYEQYF.

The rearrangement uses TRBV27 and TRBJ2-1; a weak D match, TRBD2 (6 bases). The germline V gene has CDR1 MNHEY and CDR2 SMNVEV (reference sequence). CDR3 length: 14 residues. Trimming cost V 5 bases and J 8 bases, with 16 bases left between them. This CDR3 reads CASSPTRLVDEQFF. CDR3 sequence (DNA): TGTGCCAGCAGTCCGACCCGACTAGTCGATGAGCAGTTCTTC.

In DNA, the CDR3 is TGCGCCAGCAGGGCGGGACAGCCAAACTATGGCTACACCTTC. Encoded protein: CASRAGQPNYGYTF. This rearrangement joins TRBV10-2 to TRBJ1-2; 7 positions match TRBD1. This CDR3 has 14 residues. Looked up from germline, CDR1 is WSHSY and CDR2 is SAAADI. After removal of 6 bases from V and 2 bases from J, the junction contained 6 bases not matched to a gene.

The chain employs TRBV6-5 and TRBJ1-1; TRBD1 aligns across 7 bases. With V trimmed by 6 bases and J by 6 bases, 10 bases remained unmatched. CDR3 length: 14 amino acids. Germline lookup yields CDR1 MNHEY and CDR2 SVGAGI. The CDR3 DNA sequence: TGTGCCAGCAGACGCACAGGGGTGAGCGCTGAAGCTTTCTTT. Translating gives CASRRTGVSAEAFF.

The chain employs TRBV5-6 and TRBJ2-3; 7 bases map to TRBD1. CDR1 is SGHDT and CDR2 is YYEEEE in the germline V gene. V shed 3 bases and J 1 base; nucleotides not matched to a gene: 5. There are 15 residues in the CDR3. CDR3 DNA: TGTGCCAGCAGCTCCCAGGGGGTGGGCACAGATACGCAGTATTTT. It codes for CASSSQGVGTDTQYF.